These T cell receptor beta chains were read from a single sample in a study of blood T cell repertoires in COVID-19. Here immunoSEQ multiplex PCR was the method, and the copy in TCRdb shows in-frame clones only, minus some. The sample yields roughly 180,000 clones, roughly nine tenths seen once. Sequenced input: peripheral blood. These receptors were taken from a woman in her thirties with active or convalescent COVID-19. Both conserved end residues are part of each CDR3. D genes are given only for firm matches. Not all rows give a size; the values are once, few, many and, for expanded clones, a class.

d_gene | j_gene | abundance | v_gene | CDR3aa | CDR3nt
- | TRBJ1-1 | - | TRBV24-1 | CATRGRGTEAFF | TGTGCCACACGTGGCAGGGGAACTGAAGCTTTCTTT
TRBD2 | TRBJ2-7 | - | TRBV6-6 | CASSGEGGQYF | TGTGCCAGCAGTGGGGAGGGAGGGCAGTACTTC
TRBD2 | TRBJ2-7 | - | TRBV4-1 | CASSQGLAAAYEQYF | TGCGCCAGCAGCCAAGGACTAGCGGCTGCCTACGAGCAGTACTTC
- | TRBJ1-1 | - | TRBV9 | CASSTSPDGGNTEAFF | TGTGCCAGCAGCACCTCGCCGGACGGGGGGAACACTGAAGCTTTCTTT
TRBD1 | TRBJ1-2 | - | TRBV3-1/TRBV3-2 | CASSQAGTGGFGYTF | TGTGCCAGCAGCCAAGCCGGGACAGGGGGTTTTGGCTACACCTTC
- | TRBJ2-3 | - | TRBV7-2 | CASSLYEEGDTQYF | TGTGCCAGCAGCTTATATGAGGAAGGAGATACGCAGTATTTT
TRBD2 | TRBJ2-1 | - | TRBV5-1 | CASSETSGGVNEQFF | TGCGCCAGCAGCGAGACTAGCGGGGGGGTCAATGAGCAGTTCTTC
- | TRBJ2-7 | - | TRBV3-1/TRBV3-2 | CASSLRGYYEQYF | TGTGCCAGCAGCCTTCGGGGGTACTACGAGCAGTACTTC
TRBD2 | TRBJ2-7 | - | TRBV10-1 | CASSDLAGALYEQYF | TGCGCCAGCAGTGATCTGGCGGGAGCACTCTACGAGCAGTACTTC
TRBD2 | TRBJ2-1 | - | TRBV28 | CASSQPGLAGAEQFF | TGTGCCAGCAGTCAACCGGGACTAGCGGGAGCTGAGCAGTTCTTC
TRBD2 | TRBJ2-1 | once | TRBV6-5 | CASSYTGTSSYNEQFF | TGTGCCAGCAGTTACACCGGGACTAGCAGTTACAATGAGCAGTTCTTC
- | TRBJ1-1 | - | TRBV7-9 | CASSLSQGFAEAFF | TGTGCCAGCAGCCTCTCTCAGGGGTTCGCTGAAGCTTTCTTT
TRBD1 | TRBJ1-5 | - | TRBV6-5 | CASSYRGLHQPQHF | TGTGCCAGCAGCTACAGGGGGCTCCATCAGCCCCAGCATTTT
TRBD1 | TRBJ1-2 | few | TRBV9 | CASSVHRGQGNGYTF | TGTGCCAGCAGCGTCCACCGGGGACAGGGAAATGGCTACACCTTC
TRBD1 | TRBJ1-4 | few | TRBV9 | CASSRTGGGEKLFF | TGTGCCAGCTCCCGGACAGGGGGCGGTGAAAAACTGTTTTTT
TRBD2 | TRBJ2-3 | - | TRBV19 | CASSIGTSGGGTDTQYF | TGTGCCAGTAGTATTGGGACTAGCGGAGGTGGCACAGATACGCAGTATTTT
- | TRBJ2-7 | - | TRBV7-9 | CASSAGFFGEQYF | TGTGCCAGCAGCGCGGGGTTTTTCGGCGAGCAGTACTTC
TRBD1 | TRBJ2-7 | - | TRBV2 | CASSDVGDRGSEQYF | TGTGCCAGCAGTGATGTAGGGGACAGGGGGTCTGAGCAGTACTTC
TRBD1 | TRBJ1-2 | - | TRBV28 | CASYRGQGAINYGYTF | TGTGCCTCATACCGGGGACAGGGAGCGATTAACTATGGCTACACCTTC
TRBD1 | TRBJ2-7 | - | TRBV27 | CASSPSGQGMNEQYF | TGTGCCAGCAGTCCTTCGGGACAGGGGATGAACGAGCAGTACTTC
- | TRBJ1-6 | few | TRBV30 | CAWRVQTVSDSPLHF | TGTGCCTGGCGGGTTCAGACAGTTTCAGATTCACCCCTCCACTTT
TRBD1 | TRBJ2-1 | - | TRBV19 | CASSFGTDYNEQFF | TGTGCCAGTAGTTTCGGGACAGACTACAATGAGCAGTTCTTC
- | TRBJ2-6 | few | TRBV3-1/TRBV3-2 | CASSQESSGVLSGANVLTF | TGTGCCAGCAGCCAAGAAAGTTCAGGGGTCCTCTCTGGGGCCAACGTCCTGACTTTC
TRBD2 | TRBJ2-2 | - | TRBV5-1 | CASSLTILAGDTGELFF | TGCGCCAGCAGCTTGACCATACTAGCGGGAGACACCGGGGAGCTGTTTTTT
- | TRBJ2-1 | - | TRBV6-5 | CASSYEGSNEQFF | TGTGCCAGCAGTTACGAGGGATCCAATGAGCAGTTCTTC
- | TRBJ1-2 | - | TRBV2 | CASSQQVLTAGYTF | TGTGCCAGCAGCCAACAAGTGTTAACAGCTGGCTACACCTTC
- | TRBJ2-7 | - | TRBV19 | CASSMGQSYEQYF | TGTGCCAGTAGTATGGGGCAGTCCTACGAGCAGTACTTC
TRBD2 | TRBJ2-5 | - | TRBV28 | CASSFELAAVQETQYF | TGTGCCAGCAGTTTCGAGCTAGCGGCTGTCCAAGAGACCCAGTACTTC
- | TRBJ1-1 | - | TRBV7-9 | CASSDGRGYGTEAFF | TGTGCCAGCAGCGATGGGCGGGGGTACGGCACTGAAGCTTTCTTT
- | TRBJ1-1 | - | TRBV18 | CASSRITTANTEAFF | TGTGCCAGCTCACGGATTACAACAGCCAACACTGAAGCTTTCTTT
- | TRBJ1-2 | - | TRBV6-5 | CASRRQNYGYTF | TGTGCCAGCAGAAGACAAAACTATGGCTACACCTTC
TRBD1 | TRBJ1-6 | - | TRBV18 | CASSPGTGVRSPLHF | TGTGCCAGCTCACCCGGGACAGGGGTGAGATCACCCCTCCACTTT
- | TRBJ1-2 | - | TRBV3-1/TRBV3-2 | CASSHGGPAYGYTF | TGTGCCAGCAGCCACGGGGGGCCCGCCTATGGCTACACCTTC
TRBD1 | TRBJ1-2 | - | TRBV4-2 | CASSQEAGQGKAYTF | TGTGCCAGCAGCCAAGAGGCGGGACAGGGGAAGGCCTACACCTTC
- | TRBJ1-1 | - | TRBV28 | CASSWTQNTEAFF | TGTGCCAGCAGTTGGACACAGAACACTGAAGCTTTCTTT
TRBD2 | TRBJ2-5 | - | TRBV20-1 | CSASTGGPETQYF | TGCAGTGCTAGTACGGGAGGGCCGGAGACCCAGTACTTC
- | TRBJ1-2 | - | TRBV3-1/TRBV3-2 | CASSQVPGVAYGYTF | TGTGCCAGCAGCCAAGTCCCCGGGGTTGCCTATGGCTACACCTTC
TRBD2 | TRBJ2-3 | - | TRBV19 | CASSNLRKGGLVSGTQYF | TGTGCCAGTAGTAATCTTAGGAAGGGGGGACTAGTTTCTGGTACGCAGTATTTT
TRBD1 | TRBJ1-4 | - | TRBV7-2 | CASSLRRQGAEEKLFF | TGTGCCAGCAGTCTTAGACGGCAGGGGGCTGAAGAAAAACTGTTTTTT
- | TRBJ1-2 | - | TRBV6-5 | CASTRGVVYGYTF | TGTGCCAGCACCCGGGGTGTGGTCTATGGCTACACCTTC
- | TRBJ1-6 | - | TRBV28 | CASSLQGYNSPLHF | TGTGCCAGCAGTCTACAGGGTTATAATTCACCCCTCCACTTT
TRBD1 | TRBJ1-4 | - | TRBV19 | CASSTSDRNEKLFF | TGTGCCAGTAGTACCTCGGACAGGAATGAAAAACTGTTTTTT
TRBD2 | TRBJ2-7 | - | TRBV14 | CASRRTSGPYEQYF | TGTGCCAGCAGAAGGACTAGCGGCCCCTACGAGCAGTACTTC
TRBD1 | TRBJ2-5 | - | TRBV10-1 | CASSETGTERETQYF | TGCGCCAGCAGTGAGACCGGGACAGAGAGAGAGACCCAGTACTTC
TRBD1 | TRBJ1-3 | - | TRBV3-1/TRBV3-2 | CASSHIDRGNTIYF | TGTGCCAGCAGCCATATAGACAGGGGGAACACCATATATTTT